This record concerns one T cell receptor (beta chain) sequence. Its antigen is unknown. This sample stems from a study of early T cells in non-severe SARS-CoV-2 infection. Study overall: Chains were not paired, and sequencing was done on bulk RNA from unsorted whole blood.

Study results and limitations: Anti-spike CD8 specificities were favored by VDJdb matching, whose results missed private and CD4 specificities.

This CDR3 has 15 residues. Each cDNA molecule carried a unique molecular identifier. TCRdb analysed the 5' RACE reads with MiXCR anew, one entry per CDR3 protein. Of about 56,000 distinct CDR3 sequences listed, more than 12% are singletons. The V gene is TRBV12-2, the J gene TRBJ1-6; the table's D call TRBD1 went unverified against the DNA. TRBV12-2 is annotated as a pseudogene. Source: whole blood, taken at baseline. The clonotype originates from an adult who was a healthcare worker with PCR-confirmed SARS-CoV-2 infection or an uninfected control (not recorded which). This chain's CDR3 is CASRKIDRSDSPLHF. Written as DNA, the CDR3 is TGTGCAAGTCGGAAGATAGACAGATCTGATTCACCCCTCCACTTT.